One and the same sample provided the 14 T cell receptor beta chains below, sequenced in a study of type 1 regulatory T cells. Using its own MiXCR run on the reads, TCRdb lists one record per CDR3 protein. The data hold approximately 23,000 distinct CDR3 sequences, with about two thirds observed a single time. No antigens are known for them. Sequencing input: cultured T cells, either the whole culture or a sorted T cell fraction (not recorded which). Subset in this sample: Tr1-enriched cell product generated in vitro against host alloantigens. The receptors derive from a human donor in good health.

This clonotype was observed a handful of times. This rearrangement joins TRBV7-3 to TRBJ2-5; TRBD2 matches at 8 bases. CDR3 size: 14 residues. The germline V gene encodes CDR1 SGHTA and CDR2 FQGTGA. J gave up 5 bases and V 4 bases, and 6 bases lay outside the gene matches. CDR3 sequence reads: CASSSRGGRETQYF. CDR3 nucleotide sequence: TGTGCCAGCAGCTCTCGCGGGGGGCGGGAGACCCAGTACTTC.

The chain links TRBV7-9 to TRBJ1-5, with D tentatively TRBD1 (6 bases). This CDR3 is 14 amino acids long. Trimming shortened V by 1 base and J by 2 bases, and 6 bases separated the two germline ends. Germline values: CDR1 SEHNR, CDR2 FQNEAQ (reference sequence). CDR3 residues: CASSLGQGNQPQHF. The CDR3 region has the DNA TGTGCCAGCAGCTTAGGACAGGGCAATCAGCCCCAGCATTTT.

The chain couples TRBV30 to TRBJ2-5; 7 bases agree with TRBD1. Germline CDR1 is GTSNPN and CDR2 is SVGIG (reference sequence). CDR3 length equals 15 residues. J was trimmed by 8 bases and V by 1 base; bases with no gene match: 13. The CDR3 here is CAWSDRGKFGYTQYF. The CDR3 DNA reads TGTGCCTGGAGTGACAGGGGCAAGTTTGGGTACACCCAGTACTTC.

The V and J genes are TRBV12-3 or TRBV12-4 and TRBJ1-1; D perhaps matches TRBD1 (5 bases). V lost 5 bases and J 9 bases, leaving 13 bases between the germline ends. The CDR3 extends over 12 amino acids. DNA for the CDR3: TGTGCCAGCAGTCCCCCCGGGACGCAAGCTTTCTTT. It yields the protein CASSPPGTQAFF.

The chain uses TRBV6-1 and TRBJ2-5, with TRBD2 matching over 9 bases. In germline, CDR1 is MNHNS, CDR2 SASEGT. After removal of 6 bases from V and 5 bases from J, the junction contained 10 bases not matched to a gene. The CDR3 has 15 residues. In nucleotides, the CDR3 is TGTGCCAGCAGGCCGCGGGGGGGGGCCGCGGAGACCCAGTACTTC. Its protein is CASRPRGGAAETQYF.

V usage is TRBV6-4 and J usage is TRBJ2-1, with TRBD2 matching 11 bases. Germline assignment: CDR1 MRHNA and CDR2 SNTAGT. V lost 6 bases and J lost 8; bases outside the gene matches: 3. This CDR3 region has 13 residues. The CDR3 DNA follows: TGTGCCAGCAGGGGACTAGCGGCATATGAGCAGTTCTTC. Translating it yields CASRGLAAYEQFF.

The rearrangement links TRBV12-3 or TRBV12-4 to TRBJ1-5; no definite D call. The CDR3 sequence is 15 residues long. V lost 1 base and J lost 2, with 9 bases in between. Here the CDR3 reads CASSLDVGGNQPQHF. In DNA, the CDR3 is TGTGCCAGCAGTTTAGATGTCGGGGGCAATCAGCCCCAGCATTTT.

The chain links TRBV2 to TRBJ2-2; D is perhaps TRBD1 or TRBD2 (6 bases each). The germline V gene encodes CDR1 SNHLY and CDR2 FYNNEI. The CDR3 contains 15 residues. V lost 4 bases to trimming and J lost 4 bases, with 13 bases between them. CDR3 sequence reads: CASSGGALGTGELFF. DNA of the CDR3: TGTGCCAGCAGTGGGGGGGCGCTGGGCACCGGGGAGCTGTTTTTT.

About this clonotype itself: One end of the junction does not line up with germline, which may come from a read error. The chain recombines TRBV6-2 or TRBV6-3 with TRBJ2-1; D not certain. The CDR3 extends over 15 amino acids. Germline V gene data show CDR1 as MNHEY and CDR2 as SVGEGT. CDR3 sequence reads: CASRTGLDLYNEQFF. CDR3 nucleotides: TGTGCCAGCAGAACTGGGCTAGATCTTTACAATGAGCAGTTTTTC.

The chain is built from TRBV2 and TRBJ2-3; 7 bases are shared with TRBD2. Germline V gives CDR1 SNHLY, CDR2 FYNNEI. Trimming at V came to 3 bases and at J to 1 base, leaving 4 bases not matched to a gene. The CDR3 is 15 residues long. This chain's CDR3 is CASSEARGGTDTQYF. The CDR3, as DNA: TGTGCCAGCAGTGAGGCCCGGGGGGGCACAGATACGCAGTATTTT.

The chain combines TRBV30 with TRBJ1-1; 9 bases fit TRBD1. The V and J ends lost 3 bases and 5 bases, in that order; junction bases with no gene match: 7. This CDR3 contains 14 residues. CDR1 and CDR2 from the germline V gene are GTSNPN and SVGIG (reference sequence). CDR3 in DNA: TGTGCCTGGAGGGGGACAGGGACTAATACTGAAGCTTTCTTT. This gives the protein CAWRGTGTNTEAFF.

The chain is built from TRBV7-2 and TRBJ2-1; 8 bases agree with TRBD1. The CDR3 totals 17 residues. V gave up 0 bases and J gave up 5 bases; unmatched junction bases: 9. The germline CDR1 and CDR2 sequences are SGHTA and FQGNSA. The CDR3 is CASSLASARGRNNEQFF. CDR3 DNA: TGTGCCAGCAGCTTAGCGTCGGCCAGGGGGCGGAACAATGAGCAGTTCTTC.

DNA for the CDR3: TGTGCCATCAGTGTTCTAGCGGGGGTAGAGACCCAGTACTTC. It translates to CAISVLAGVETQYF. This rearrangement joins TRBV10-3 to TRBJ2-5; 10 bases agree with TRBD2. The V segment lost 4 bases and the J segment 4 bases; nucleotides outside the gene matches: 3. Germline assignment: CDR1 ENHRY and CDR2 SYGVKD. This CDR3 has 14 amino acids.

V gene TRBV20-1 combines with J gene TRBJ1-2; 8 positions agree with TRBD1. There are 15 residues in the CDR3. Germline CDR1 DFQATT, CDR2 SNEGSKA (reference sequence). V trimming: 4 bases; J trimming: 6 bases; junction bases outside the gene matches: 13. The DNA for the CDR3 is TGCAGTGCTATTGCAGGGGGCGCGGCTCCCGATGGCTACACCTTC. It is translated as CSAIAGGAAPDGYTF.